The 8 T cell receptor beta chains given below trace back to one sample, sequenced in a study of blood T cells in healthy people across ages (dated by TCRdb to the mid-2010s). The library was produced with 5' RACE. Sequencing relied on an Illumina HiSeq 2500. A second PCR of about 7 to 12 cycles was performed with a sample-barcoded 5' primer and a J-beta primer mix. The public reads were reprocessed in TCRdb via fastp at Q25 and MiXCR, keeping in-frame beta chains. Identical CDR3 proteins give one entry, which carries the most common genes and DNA. Within this sample are around 1.7 million distinct CDR3 sequences, with 28% of them counted one time only. Of the sample, about 7.7% is held by the ten largest clones. Sequencing input: blood. The receptors were gathered from a woman under 40 in good health.

A word on this clonotype: A read error may account for a junction end that differs from germline. The chain links TRBV28 to TRBJ2-7, with 9 nucleotides matching TRBD1. Germline assignment: CDR1 MDHEN and CDR2 SYDVKM. CDR3 length: 15 amino acids. The CDR3 protein is CAGSEPGTGSHEQYF. Here the CDR3 DNA reads TGTGCCGGCAGTGAGCCCGGGACAGGGAGCCACGAGCAGTACTTC.

The chain employs TRBV5-5 and TRBJ2-5; D possibly corresponds to TRBD1 (6 bases). The CDR3 contains 15 residues. Deletions cut 2 bases from V and 4 bases from J, with 15 bases between. Germline V gene data show CDR1 as SGHKS and CDR2 as YYEKEE (reference sequence). The CDR3 DNA follows: TGTGCCAGCAGCTTAAACCCGAGCAGGGGAGAGACCCAGTACTTC. Protein: CASSLNPSRGETQYF.

This sequence joins TRBV20-1 and TRBJ1-4, with D possibly matching TRBD1 (5 bases). The CDR3 sequence is 12 residues long. Germline V gene data show CDR1 as DFQATT and CDR2 as SNEGSKA (reference sequence). Trimming pared 8 bases from V and 7 bases from J, leaving 14 bases between. CDR3 coding DNA: TGCAGTACCAGGGAAGCCCGTGAAAAACTGTTTTTT. The encoded protein is CSTREAREKLFF.

Worth noting for this clonotype: At one boundary the junction diverges from the germline segment, which might be a read error. The V and J genes are TRBV20-1 and TRBJ2-1; D may be TRBD2 (7 bases). The CDR3 has 15 amino acids. CDR1 and CDR2 from the germline V gene are DFQATT and SNEGSKA (reference sequence). CDR3 protein: CSAKGGDISCNKQFF. DNA for the CDR3: TGCAGTGCGAAGGGAGGGGACATCTCCTGCAATAAGCAGTTCTTC.

This clonotype was seen ten or more times. The chain uses TRBV25-1 and TRBJ2-7; D unresolved. Germline V CDR1 and CDR2: MGHDK, SYGVNS. CDR3 length: 13 amino acids. Trimming cost V 2 bases and J 6 bases, with 11 bases left between them. The CDR3 here is CASSEASVGEQYF. In DNA form, the CDR3 reads TGTGCCAGCAGTGAAGCTTCGGTCGGCGAGCAGTACTTC.

This clonotype was seen at least ten times. The V and J genes are TRBV10-2 and TRBJ2-1; TRBD2 matches at 8 bases. Looked up from germline, CDR1 is WSHSY and CDR2 is SAAADI. V lost 5 bases to trimming and J lost 3 bases; unmatched junction nucleotides: 6. This CDR3 comprises 15 residues. CDR3 DNA sequence: TGCGCCAGCAGTCTCCCACTAGCGGTCTACAATGAGCAGTTCTTC. It is translated as CASSLPLAVYNEQFF.

Concerning this clonotype itself: This clone may be a read error of a much larger clone one base away. The rearrangement uses TRBV6-6 and TRBJ1-2; the match to TRBD1 covers 7 bases. The CDR3 runs 14 residues. Germline V gene data show CDR1 as MNHNY and CDR2 as SVGAGI (reference sequence). The chain's CDR3 is CAGSSPDRAFGYTF. The CDR3 DNA follows: TGTGCCGGCAGTTCTCCCGACAGGGCGTTTGGCTACACCTTC.

As concerns this clonotype: One junction end does not reproduce the germline sequence, and a read error may be involved. This chain joins TRBV12-3 or TRBV12-4 and TRBJ2-5; D gene unclear. The CDR3 is 11 amino acids. The DNA for the CDR3 is TGTGCCGGCAGTTTAGACCGGACCCAGTACTTC. It encodes CAGSLDRTQYF.